The source of this TCR beta chain is a study of radiation and T cells in renal cell carcinoma. On the study more broadly: Nephrectomy followed 15 Gy stereotactic body radiation by 4 weeks.

Study conclusions and caveats: Pretreatment tumor biopsies were lacking, so baseline clonotypes are unknown. From baseline, blood top tumor clonotypes peaked at 2 weeks post-radiation.

Time point given: blood 2 weeks post-SBRT. The treatment: 15 Gy SBRT to primary tumor, nephrectomy 4 weeks later. Notes on this clone: Its specificity is unknown.

Profiling relied on immunoSEQ multiplex PCR, and the TCRdb table lists in-frame clones only, not all of them. This repertoire shows some 120,000 clones, around 89% found once; its top ten account for 5.8%. The source is a woman in her 70s with renal cell carcinoma. Sample: blood, taken from a patient whose treatment included radiotherapy and nephrectomy.

The CDR3 sequence: CASSHSRDEQYF. In nucleotides, the CDR3 is TGTGCCAGCAGCCATAGCCGGGACGAGCAGTACTTC. This chain connects TRBV28 to TRBJ2-7; no clear D. V gave up 6 bases and J gave up 5 bases, with 11 bases separating them. Germline V gene lookup returns CDR1 MDHEN and CDR2 SYDVKM. The CDR3 has 12 amino acids.